This TCR beta chain was observed in a study of blood T cell repertoires in COVID-19. In germline, CDR1 is SGHRS, CDR2 YFSETQ. V was shortened by 0 bases and J by 0 bases, with 10 bases between the two germline ends. The CDR3 is 15 amino acids. Here immunoSEQ multiplex PCR was the method, and the copy in TCRdb shows in-frame clones only, minus some. This sample has over 300,000 clones; just over 85% occur once, and the top ten carry around 9.3%. Sequencing input: PBMCs or T cells enriched from blood (not recorded which). The sequence came from a young woman who had recovered from COVID-19. This sequence joins TRBV5-1 and TRBJ2-7; D is ambiguous. The CDR3 bases are TGCGCCAGCAGCTTGGAACTGCTAAGCTCCTACGAGCAGTACTTC. Translation: CASSLELLSSYEQYF.